The clone carrying this TCR beta chain turned up a few times. Antigen specificity is unknown. The data are from a study of T cell repertoires in cytomegalovirus infection. Study information: Both CMV infection and a matching HLA type were indicated by public TCR beta signatures. Findings and limits, study-wide: The ex vivo response was dominated by HLA-C-restricted CMV-specific TCR beta clonotypes. Cumulative frequency (of public TCR beta family members) identified carriers of CMV plus the relevant HLA.

This CDR3 has 15 residues. Germline V gives CDR1 SGHVS, CDR2 FNYEAQ. V was trimmed by 1 base and J by 7 bases, leaving 11 bases between them. Using its own MiXCR run on the reads, TCRdb lists one record per CDR3 protein. The sample has about 190,000 distinct CDR3 sequences, 9.5% seen once. The clonotype comes from a human donor in good health (CMV status not recorded). Some clones in this sample may be carry-over from other donors' samples. Specimen: PBMCs. The chain has TRBV7-6 and TRBJ1-6, with D unresolved. The CDR3 region is CASSLEFGSNSPLHF. The CDR3 DNA reads as TGTGCCAGCAGCTTAGAGTTTGGCAGCAATTCACCCCTCCACTTT.